Listed below are T cell receptor beta chains from one sample, sequenced in a study of shared T cell receptors in the human thymus. The protocol was immunoSEQ multiplex PCR, while the TCRdb copy is restricted to in-frame clones and leaves out a portion. The top ten hold around 0.012% of the sample, which has roughly 560,000 clones, around 78% seen once. These data were likewise used in another study, on human thymus T cells.

The sequenced sample was thymocytes. These receptors were obtained from a boy less than two years old with a congenital heart defect. Each CDR3 is given with its conserved first and last residue. Each record gives: V gene, J gene, D gene, CDR3 protein, CDR3 DNA. A D gene is named only where the DNA matches it firmly.

V: TRBV6-1; J: TRBJ1-5; D: TRBD1; CDR3: CASNPGQGNQPQHF; DNA: TGTGCCAGCAACCCGGGACAGGGCAATCAGCCCCAGCATTTT
V: TRBV27; J: TRBJ2-7; D: -; CDR3: CASRHSDSYEQYF; DNA: TGTGCCAGCAGACATAGCGACTCCTACGAGCAGTACTTC
V: TRBV14; J: TRBJ1-4; D: -; CDR3: CASSQDGATRIKLFF; DNA: TGTGCCAGCAGCCAAGATGGGGCCACCCGAATTAAACTGTTTTTT
V: TRBV6-1; J: TRBJ2-1; D: -; CDR3: CASRFGTGAFF; DNA: -
V: TRBV25-1; J: TRBJ2-7; D: -; CDR3: CASSEYAGGEQYF; DNA: TGTGCCAGCAGTGAATACGCAGGCGGGGAGCAGTACTTC
V: TRBV5-1; J: TRBJ2-2; D: TRBD2; CDR3: CASSLDGGENTGELFF; DNA: TGCGCCAGCAGCTTGGACGGGGGGGAAAACACCGGGGAGCTGTTTTTT
V: TRBV21-1; J: TRBJ2-5; D: -; CDR3: CASSATSGQETQYF; DNA: TGTGCCAGCAGCGCAACTAGCGGACAAGAGACCCAGTACTTC
V: TRBV6-6; J: TRBJ2-7; D: -; CDR3: CASSTHYSYEQYF; DNA: TGTGCCAGCAGCACCCACTACTCCTACGAGCAGTACTTC
V: TRBV4-2; J: TRBJ1-2; D: TRBD1; CDR3: CASSQDWDRSYGYTF; DNA: TGTGCCAGCAGCCAAGACTGGGACAGGAGCTATGGCTACACCTTC
V: TRBV7-8; J: TRBJ2-7; D: -; CDR3: CASSLRQPSGEQYF; DNA: TGTGCCAGCAGCTTAAGGCAGCCCTCGGGGGAGCAGTACTTC
V: TRBV7-8; J: TRBJ1-5; D: -; CDR3: CASSLDTHQPQHF; DNA: TGTGCCAGCAGCTTAGACACACATCAGCCCCAGCATTTT
V: TRBV19; J: TRBJ2-7; D: -; CDR3: CASSDKGGGTYEQYF; DNA: TGTGCCAGTAGTGACAAAGGCGGGGGCACGTACGAGCAGTACTTC
V: TRBV5-4; J: TRBJ1-3; D: TRBD1; CDR3: CASSFFYTGQENSGNTIYF; DNA: TGTGCCAGCAGCTTCTTCTATACGGGACAGGAGAACTCTGGAAACACCATATATTTT
V: TRBV6-5; J: TRBJ2-1; D: -; CDR3: CASSFGLPDYNEQFF; DNA: TGTGCCAGCAGCTTTGGTCTCCCAGACTACAATGAGCAGTTCTTC
V: TRBV28; J: TRBJ2-7; D: -; CDR3: CASALGGGSGAYEQYF; DNA: TGTGCCAGCGCTTTAGGGGGAGGGTCAGGGGCCTACGAGCAGTACTTC
V: TRBV30; J: TRBJ1-1; D: -; CDR3: CAWDPGRRAADTEAFF; DNA: TGTGCCTGGGATCCCGGTCGGCGGGCGGCAGACACTGAAGCTTTCTTT
V: TRBV28; J: TRBJ2-7; D: -; CDR3: CASSRPRLVYEQYF; DNA: TGTGCCAGCAGCCGACCGAGGCTAGTCTACGAGCAGTACTTC
V: TRBV5-6; J: TRBJ1-2; D: TRBD1; CDR3: CASSCGQAQPPDYGYTF; DNA: TGTGCCAGCAGCTGTGGACAGGCACAACCCCCGGACTATGGCTACACCTTC
V: TRBV5-1; J: TRBJ1-1; D: -; CDR3: CASSLDRRGRDTEAFF; DNA: TGCGCCAGCAGCTTGGATCGGCGGGGAAGGGACACTGAAGCTTTCTTT